Sequencing of this T cell receptor (beta chain) was carried out in a study of T-cell reconstitution after alpha-beta-depleted transplantation in children (dated by TCRdb to about 2016). For context, the study as a whole: T-cell immune reconstitution after TCRalphabeta/CD19-depleted allogeneic hematopoietic cell transplantation in children was quantitatively tracked in the study by means of TCR repertoire profiling. The investigation overall reported the following: About two months after transplant, the apparently early recovery of alphabetaT-cell counts reportedly depended on just several hundred clones that had expanded rapidly and came from non-depleted graft cells. In some patients, the high TCRbeta diversity seen at day 60 was put down to recipient T cells and intrathymic progenitors that had survived conditioning. Hyperexpanded clone frequencies declined over subsequent months; after one year, T-cell counts and TCRbeta diversity were mostly attributed to newly produced T cells.

This clonotype appeared a few times. Its specific antigen is unknown. No base qualities exist here, and no much larger clone lies one base off it. The library was made by PCR. The sample was run on an Illumina HiSeq 2500. TCR libraries were prepared with molecular barcoding, using unique molecular identifiers to normalize TCRbeta repertoire quantification. Using fastp at Q25 and MiXCR, TCRdb reprocessed the public reads and kept productive beta chains. A single entry per CDR3 protein holds the most common genes and DNA from its merged rows. The sample table contains roughly 98,000 distinct CDR3 sequences; only one count was recorded for roughly a sixth of them. The ten biggest clones cover less than 20% of the sample. Relative to germline, V is 4 bases shorter and J is 6 bases shorter, with 15 bases between their ends. From the germline V gene (reference sequence), CDR1 is SEHNR and CDR2 is FQNEAQ. Spanning cysteine to phenylalanine, the CDR3 consists of 14 amino acids. The read is trimmed to its CDR3 DNA, 42 bases read in frame from base 1.

This specimen's treatment or condition label, interpreted: allogeneic hematopoietic cell transplantation with graft depleted of TCRalphabeta T cells and CD19 B cells. The transplant recipients were children given TCRalphabeta/CD19-depleted allogeneic hematopoietic cell grafts. The source was PBMCs, mostly from graft donor cells, collected 180 days after TCRalphabeta/CD19-depleted stem cell transplant. This receptor was obtained from a male patient aged 2 to 10 who had a stem cell transplant for acute lymphoblastic leukemia, so the T cells may come from the graft donor. The rearrangement combines TRBV7-9 with TRBJ1-1; too little of a D gene remains to name it. The DNA is TGTGCCAGCAGCTCCGTAACGGGGTCGGCTGAAGCTTTCTTT. Translated, it reads CASSSVTGSAEAFF. The entire variable domain, with the stretches around the CDR3 drawn from the reference TRBV7-9 and TRBJ1-1 proteins, is DTGVSQNPRHKITKRGQNVTFRCDPISEHNRLYWYRQTLGQGPEFLTYFQNEAQLEKSRLLSDRFSAERPKGSFSTLEIQRTEQGDSAMYLCASSSVTGSAEAFFGQGTRLTVV.